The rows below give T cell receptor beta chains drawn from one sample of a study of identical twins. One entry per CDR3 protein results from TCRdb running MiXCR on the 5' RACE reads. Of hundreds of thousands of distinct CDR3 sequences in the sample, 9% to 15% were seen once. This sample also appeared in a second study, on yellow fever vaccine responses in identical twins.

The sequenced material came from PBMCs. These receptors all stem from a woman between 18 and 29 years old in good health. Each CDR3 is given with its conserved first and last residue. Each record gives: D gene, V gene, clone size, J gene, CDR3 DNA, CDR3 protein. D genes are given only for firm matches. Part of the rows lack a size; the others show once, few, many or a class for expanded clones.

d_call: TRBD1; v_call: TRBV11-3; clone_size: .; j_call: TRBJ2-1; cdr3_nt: TGTGCCAGCAGCTTTGGACAGGGGAGTTTTGAGCAGTTCTTC; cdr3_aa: CASSFGQGSFEQFF
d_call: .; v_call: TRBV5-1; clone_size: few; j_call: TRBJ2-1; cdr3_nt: TGCGCCAGCAGCCCGGGTGGGGGGCGTACCTACAATGAGCAGTTCTTC; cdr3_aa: CASSPGGGRTYNEQFF
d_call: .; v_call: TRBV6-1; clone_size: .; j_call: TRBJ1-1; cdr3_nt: TGTGCCAGTAACGACCAGATGAACACTGAAGCTTTCTTT; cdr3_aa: CASNDQMNTEAFF
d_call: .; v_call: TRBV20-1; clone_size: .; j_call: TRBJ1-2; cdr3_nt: TGCAGTGCTAGGGGCTCCGATAACTATGGCTACACCTTC; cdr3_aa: CSARGSDNYGYTF
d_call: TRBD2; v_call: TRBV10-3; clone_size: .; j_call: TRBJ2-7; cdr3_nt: TGTGCCATCAGTGAGTCGATAGCGGGAGGGAACGAGCAGTACTTC; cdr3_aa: CAISESIAGGNEQYF
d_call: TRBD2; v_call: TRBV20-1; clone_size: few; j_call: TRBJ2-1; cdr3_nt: TGCAGTGCTAGACCTTGGCTAGCGGGAGAGTCGGGTGAGCAGTTCTTC; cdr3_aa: CSARPWLAGESGEQFF
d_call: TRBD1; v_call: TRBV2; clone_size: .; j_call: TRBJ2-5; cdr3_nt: TGTGCCAGCAATTTCGGACAGGGATACCAAGAGACCCAGTACTTC; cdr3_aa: CASNFGQGYQETQYF
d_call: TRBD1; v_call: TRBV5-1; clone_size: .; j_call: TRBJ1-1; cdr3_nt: TGCGCCAGCAGCTTCCTGATTGGAGACAGGGCTCCTGAAGCTTTCTTT; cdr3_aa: CASSFLIGDRAPEAFF
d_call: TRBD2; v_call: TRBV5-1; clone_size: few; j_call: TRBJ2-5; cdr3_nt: TGCGCCAGCAGCCCGGGACTAGCGGGAGGGCGACCCCAAGAGACCCAGTACTTC; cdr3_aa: CASSPGLAGGRPQETQYF
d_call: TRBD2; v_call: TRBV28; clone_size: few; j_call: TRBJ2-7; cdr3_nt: TGTGCCAGCAGTTGGATAGCGGGAGAATTAAGGCAGTACTTC; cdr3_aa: CASSWIAGELRQYF
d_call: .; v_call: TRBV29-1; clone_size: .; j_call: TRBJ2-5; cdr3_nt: TGCAGCGTTGACGGGCCCCGCGGCCCCGCGGAAGAGACCCAGTACTTC; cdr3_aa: CSVDGPRGPAEETQYF
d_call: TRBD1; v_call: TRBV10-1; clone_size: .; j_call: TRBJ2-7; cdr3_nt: TGCGCCAGCAGTGAGTACGGGACAGGGACGTACGAGCAGTACTTC; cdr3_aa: CASSEYGTGTYEQYF
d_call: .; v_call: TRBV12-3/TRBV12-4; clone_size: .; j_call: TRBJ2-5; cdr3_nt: TGTGCCAGCAGTCCACTCGGGACATCTCAAGAGACCCAGTACTTC; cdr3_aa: CASSPLGTSQETQYF
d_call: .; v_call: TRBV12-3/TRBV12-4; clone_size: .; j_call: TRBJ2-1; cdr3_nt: TGTGCCAGCGTCTATACCTCCCTCTTCGAGGGGCAGTTCTTC; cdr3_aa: CASVYTSLFEGQFF
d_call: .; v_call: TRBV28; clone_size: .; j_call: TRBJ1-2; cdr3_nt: TGTGCCAGCAGTTCGGAGAAGGAGCGGGGACGAAAAGTTAACTATGGCTACACCTTC; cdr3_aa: CASSSEKERGRKVNYGYTF
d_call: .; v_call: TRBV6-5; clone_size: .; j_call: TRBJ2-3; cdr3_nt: TGTGCCAGCAGTCTATCGGGACATAACACAGATACGCAGTATTTT; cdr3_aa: CASSLSGHNTDTQYF
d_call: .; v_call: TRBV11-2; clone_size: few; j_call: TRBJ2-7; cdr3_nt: TGTGCCAGCAGCCCAAATCCCGGGCAGAGACCGAGCTCCTACGAGCAGTACTTC; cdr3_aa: CASSPNPGQRPSSYEQYF
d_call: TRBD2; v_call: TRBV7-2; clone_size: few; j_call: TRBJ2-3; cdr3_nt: TGTGCCAGCAGCTTGAGCGCGGGAGGGCCAGCAGATACGCAGTATTTT; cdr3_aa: CASSLSAGGPADTQYF
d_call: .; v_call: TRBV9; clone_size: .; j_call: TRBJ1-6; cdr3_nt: TGTGCCAGCAGCGTAGCGTCGGATTCACCCCTCCACTTT; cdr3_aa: CASSVASDSPLHF
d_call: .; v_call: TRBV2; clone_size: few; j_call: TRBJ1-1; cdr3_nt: TGTGCCAGCAGTCCCCCGTTGTGGGGGAACACTGAAGCTTTCTTT; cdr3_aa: CASSPPLWGNTEAFF
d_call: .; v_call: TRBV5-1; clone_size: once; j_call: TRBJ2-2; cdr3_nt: TGCTGCAGCTCTGGCTCCGGGGAGCTGTTTTTT; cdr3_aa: CCSSGSGELFF
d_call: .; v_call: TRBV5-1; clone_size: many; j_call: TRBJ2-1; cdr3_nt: TGCGCCAGCAGCTTGGCCCTAGGGAGCTCCTACAATGAGCAGTTCTTC; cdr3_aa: CASSLALGSSYNEQFF
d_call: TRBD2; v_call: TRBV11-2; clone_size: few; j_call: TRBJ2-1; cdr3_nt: TGTGCCAGCAGACTAGCGGAACTCTTCTACAATGAGCAGTTCTTC; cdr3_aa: CASRLAELFYNEQFF
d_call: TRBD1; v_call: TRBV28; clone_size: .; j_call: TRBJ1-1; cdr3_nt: TGTGCCAGCAGTATCTGGGACAGGGGGTTTGACACTGAAGCTTTCTTT; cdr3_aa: CASSIWDRGFDTEAFF
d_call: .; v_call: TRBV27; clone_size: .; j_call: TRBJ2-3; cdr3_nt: TGTGCCAGCAGTTTCCGGGGGGCCGGTACAGATACGCAGTATTTT; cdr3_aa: CASSFRGAGTDTQYF
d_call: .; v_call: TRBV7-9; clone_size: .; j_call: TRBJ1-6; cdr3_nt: TGTGCCAGCAGCTTAGGAGTGGATTCACCCCTCCACTTT; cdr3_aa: CASSLGVDSPLHF
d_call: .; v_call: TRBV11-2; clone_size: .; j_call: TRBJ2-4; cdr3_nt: TGTGCCAGCAGCTTCGAAGGAACTCTGTTGGGAGACATTCAGTACTTC; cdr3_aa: CASSFEGTLLGDIQYF
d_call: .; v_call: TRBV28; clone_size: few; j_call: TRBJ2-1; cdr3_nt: TGTGCCAGCAGTTTTTTCGCCTACTCCTACAATGAGCAGTTCTTC; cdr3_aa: CASSFFAYSYNEQFF
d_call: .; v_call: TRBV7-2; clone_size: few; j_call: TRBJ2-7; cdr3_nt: TGTGCCAGCAGCGGCACCCCGTCCTACGAGCAGTACTTC; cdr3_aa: CASSGTPSYEQYF
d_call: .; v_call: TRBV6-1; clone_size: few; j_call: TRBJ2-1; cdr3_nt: TGTGCCAGCAGTCCCCTCGAGGGGGGGCTCGGTGAGCAGTTCTTC; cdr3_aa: CASSPLEGGLGEQFF